The clone carrying this TCR beta chain was observed at least ten times. The antigen is unknown. In germline, CDR1 is SGHDT, CDR2 YYEEEE. Trimming removed 0 bases from V and 6 bases from J, with 13 bases in between. CDR3 size: 15 residues. TCRdb itself ran the reads through MiXCR, one entry per CDR3 protein. The sample gives some 300,000 distinct CDR3 sequences, roughly a tenth of which show up once; around 2.6% is in the top ten. The data were obtained in a study of T cell repertoires in cytomegalovirus infection. On the study more broadly: An indication of both CMV infection and matching HLA type came from public TCR beta signatures. Study-wide findings and caveats: Based on cumulative public TCR beta family frequency, carriers of CMV plus the relevant HLA were identified. The ex vivo response was dominated by HLA-C-restricted CMV-specific TCR beta clonotypes.

The clonotype originates from a human donor in good health (CMV status not recorded). Some clones in this sample may be carry-over from other donors' samples. Sequenced sample: PBMCs. The chain is built from TRBV5-6 and TRBJ2-1, with D tentatively TRBD1 (6 bases). CDR3 sequence: CASSLGGGPFNEQFF. The CDR3, as DNA: TGTGCCAGCAGCTTGGGTGGGGGCCCCTTCAATGAGCAGTTCTTC.